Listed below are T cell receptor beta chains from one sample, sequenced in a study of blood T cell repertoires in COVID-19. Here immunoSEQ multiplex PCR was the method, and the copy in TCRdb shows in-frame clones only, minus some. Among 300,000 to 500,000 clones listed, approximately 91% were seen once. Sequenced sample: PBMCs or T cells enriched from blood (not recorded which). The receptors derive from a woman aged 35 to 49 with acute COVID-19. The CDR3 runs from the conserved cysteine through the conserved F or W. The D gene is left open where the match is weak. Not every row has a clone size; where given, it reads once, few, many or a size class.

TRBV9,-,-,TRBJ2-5,CASSVGQGQETQYF,TGTGCCAGCAGCGTAGGGCAGGGACAAGAGACCCAGTACTTC
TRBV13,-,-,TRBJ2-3,CASSSFAWTASTDTQYF,TGTGCCAGCAGCTCGTTTGCGTGGACAGCTAGCACAGATACGCAGTATTTT
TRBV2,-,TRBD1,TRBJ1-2,CASSPEKGGPYGYTF,TGTGCCAGCAGTCCGGAAAAAGGGGGCCCGTACGGCTACACCTTC
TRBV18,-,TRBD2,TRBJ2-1,CASSPGTSKNEQFF,TGTGCCAGCTCACCAGGGACTAGCAAGAATGAGCAGTTCTTC
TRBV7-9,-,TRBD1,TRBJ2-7,CASSPLGTGWNEQYF,TGTGCCAGCAGCCCCCTCGGGACAGGGTGGAACGAGCAGTACTTC
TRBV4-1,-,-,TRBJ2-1,CASSQETRRLEQFF,TGCGCCAGCAGCCAAGAAACGAGGCGTCTTGAGCAGTTCTTC
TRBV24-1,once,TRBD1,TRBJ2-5,CATSDGTELQETQYF,TGTGCCACCAGTGACGGGACAGAACTACAAGAGACCCAGTACTTC
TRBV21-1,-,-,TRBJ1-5,CASSKAIRTGNQPQHF,TGTGCCAGCAGCAAAGCAATTAGGACAGGGAATCAGCCCCAGCATTTT
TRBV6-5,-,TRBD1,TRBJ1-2,CASSSTGGAGYGYTF,TGTGCCAGCAGTTCGACAGGGGGCGCCGGCTATGGCTACACCTTC
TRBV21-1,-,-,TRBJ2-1,CASSLGGHNYNEQFF,TGTGCCAGCAGCTTAGGGGGACACAACTACAATGAGCAGTTCTTC
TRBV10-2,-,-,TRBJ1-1,CASLNQGGTEAFF,TGCGCCAGCCTAAACCAGGGCGGCACTGAAGCTTTCTTT
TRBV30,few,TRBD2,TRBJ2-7,CAWSHGGELGEQYF,TGTGCCTGGAGTCATGGGGGGGAATTGGGTGAGCAGTACTTC
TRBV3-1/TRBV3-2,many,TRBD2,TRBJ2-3,CASRDYLSTDTQYF,TGTGCCAGCCGGGACTACCTCAGCACAGATACGCAGTATTTT
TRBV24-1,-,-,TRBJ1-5,CATSEQGLNQPQHF,TGTGCCACCAGTGAACAGGGTTTGAATCAGCCCCAGCATTTT
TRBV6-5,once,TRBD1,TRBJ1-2,CASSYRDRGDGYTF,TGTGCCAGCAGTTACCGTGACAGGGGGGATGGCTACACCTTC
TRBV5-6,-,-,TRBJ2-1,CASSPGRGYEQFF,TGTGCCAGCAGCCCGGGGCGGGGTTATGAGCAGTTCTTC
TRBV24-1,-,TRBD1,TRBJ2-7,CATSDRTGLSYEQYF,TGTGCCACCAGTGATCGGACAGGCCTCTCCTACGAGCAGTACTTC
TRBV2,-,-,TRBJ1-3,CASSEATRRGGQGNTIYF,TGTGCCAGCAGTGAAGCGACCCGACGCGGGGGGCAAGGAAACACCATATATTTT
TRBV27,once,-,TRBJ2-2,CASSSQRGTGELFF,TGTGCCAGCAGTTCCCAGCGAGGCACCGGGGAGCTGTTTTTT
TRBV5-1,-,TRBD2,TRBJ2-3,CASSPLAGGMNTQYF,TGCGCCAGCAGCCCACTAGCGGGGGGGATGAATACGCAGTATTTT
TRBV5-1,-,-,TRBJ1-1,CASSLVARNTEAFF,TGCGCCAGCAGCTTGGTCGCCAGGAACACTGAAGCTTTCTTT
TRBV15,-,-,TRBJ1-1,CATSSIWQSNTEAFF,TGTGCCACCAGCAGTATCTGGCAATCGAACACTGAAGCTTTCTTT
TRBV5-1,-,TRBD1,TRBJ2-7,CASSPSGTGPYEQYF,TGCGCCAGCAGCCCATCCGGGACAGGGCCATACGAGCAGTACTTC
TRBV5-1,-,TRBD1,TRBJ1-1,CASSQGQGHSEAFF,TGCGCCAGCAGCCAGGGACAGGGGCATTCTGAAGCTTTCTTT
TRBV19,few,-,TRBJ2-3,CASSTPGRDTQYF,TGTGCCAGTAGTACACCAGGGAGGGATACGCAGTATTTT
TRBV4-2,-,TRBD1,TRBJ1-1,CASSPYWSLGRGLSLNTEAFF,TGTGCCAGCAGCCCATATTGGTCCCTTGGCAGGGGGCTAAGTCTGAACACTGAAGCTTTCTTT
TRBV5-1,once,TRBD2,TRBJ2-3,CASSPGGQGTDTQYF,TGCGCCAGCAGTCCGGGGGGGCAAGGCACAGATACGCAGTATTTT
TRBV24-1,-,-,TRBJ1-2,CATSDSRRAGYTF,TGTGCCACCAGTGATTCGCGGAGAGCTGGCTACACCTTC
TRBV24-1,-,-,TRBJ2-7,CATTGVVREQYF,TGTGCCACCACGGGGGTGGTCCGCGAGCAGTACTTC